Each of the 29 T cell receptor beta chains below was sequenced from the same sample in a study of blood T cell repertoires in COVID-19. TCRdb keeps only in-frame clones here, not all; method: immunoSEQ multiplex PCR. This table has approximately 130,000 clones, about four fifths appearing once. Sequencing was carried out using peripheral blood. All receptors come from an elderly man with acute or convalescent COVID-19.

This clone was detected only a few times. The CDR3 bases are TGTGCCAGCAGAGGACGGGGCACTGAAGCTTTCTTT. The encoded protein is CASRGRGTEAFF. The chain couples TRBV7-9 to TRBJ1-1; D uncertain. V lost 6 bases, J lost 4 bases, and 9 bases lay in between. CDR1 and CDR2 from the germline V gene are SEHNR and FQNEAQ (reference sequence). The length of the CDR3 is 12 residues.

The chain uses TRBV5-5 and TRBJ2-3; 9 nucleotides agree with TRBD1. The V gene's germline CDR1 is SGHKS and CDR2 YYEKEE (reference sequence). The junction had 5 bases not matched to a gene; V was cut back by 4 bases and J by 5 bases. The CDR3 covers 14 residues. The chain's CDR3 is CASSTGTGLDTQYF. The CDR3 DNA reads as TGTGCCAGCAGCACCGGGACAGGGTTAGATACGCAGTATTTT.

The V and J genes are TRBV7-3 and TRBJ2-7; 8 bases agree with TRBD1. Germline assignment: CDR1 SGHTA and CDR2 FQGTGA. V was pared by 8 bases and J by 3 bases, with 21 bases of the junction left unmatched. The CDR3 covers 18 residues. The CDR3 protein is CASRTDRGFVVSRYEQYF. In DNA form, the CDR3 reads TGTGCCAGCCGCACAGACAGGGGTTTTGTAGTATCTCGCTACGAGCAGTACTTC.

This chain joins TRBV5-1 and TRBJ2-1, with D maybe TRBD1 (6 bases). Germline V gene data show CDR1 as SGHRS and CDR2 as YFSETQ. Trimming shortened V by 4 bases and J by 5 bases, and 16 bases separated the two germline ends. The CDR3 runs to 15 residues. CDR3 sequence (DNA): TGCGCCAGCAGCGCCTCCGGACAGATAAACAATGAGCAGTTCTTC. Its protein is CASSASGQINNEQFF.

Turning to this clone: One junction end does not reproduce the germline sequence, and a read error may be involved. The chain combines TRBV27 with TRBJ2-1; a possible D gene is TRBD1 (6 bases). The CDR3 has 13 residues. Germline assignment: CDR1 MNHEY and CDR2 SMNVEV (reference sequence). The CDR3 sequence is CASSSVGAPSQLF. CDR3 in DNA: TGTGCCAGCAGTTCTGTGGGGGCGCCCTCTCAACTCTTC.

Ten or more counts support this clone. The chain combines TRBV10-3 with TRBJ2-6; maybe TRBD1 (7 bases). From germline, CDR1 is ENHRY and CDR2 SYGVKD. The CDR3 loop spans 17 amino acids. V lost 9 bases and J 2 bases, leaving 20 bases between the germline ends. CDR3 bases: TGTGCCATTCGGGACAGTGGAGCGGGTGCTGGGGCCAACGTCCTGACTTTC. It yields the protein CAIRDSGAGAGANVLTF.

In DNA, the CDR3 is TGCGCCAGCAGCCGGGACGGGACAGATAATTCACCCCTCCACTTT. It codes for CASSRDGTDNSPLHF. This chain links TRBV4-1 with TRBJ1-6; TRBD1 agrees at 7 bases. Germline V gene lookup returns CDR1 MGHRA and CDR2 YSYEKL. V trimming: 4 bases; J trimming: 5 bases; junction bases outside the gene matches: 5. The CDR3 has 15 amino acids.

V usage is TRBV6-5 and J usage is TRBJ1-5; D ambiguous. Germline CDR1 reads MNHEY; CDR2 reads SVGAGI. The CDR3 loop spans 14 amino acids. Between the trimmed V and J ends, which lost 4 bases and 2 bases, there was a span of 9 bases. CDR3 DNA: TGTGCCAGCAGTTCCTCCGGGGGCAATCAGCCCCAGCATTTT. Protein product: CASSSSGGNQPQHF.

This clone has at least ten counts. The chain uses TRBV14 and TRBJ1-1; TRBD1 matches at 8 bases. Losses at the gene ends were 6 bases for V and 6 bases for J; bases not matched to a gene: 12. Looked up from germline, CDR1 is SGHDN and CDR2 is FVKESK. The CDR3 runs 15 residues. CDR3 nucleotide sequence: TGTGCCAGCAGTACAGGGGGGATATCTGGTGCTGAAGCTTTCTTT. Its translation is CASSTGGISGAEAFF.

The chain uses TRBV6-6 and TRBJ2-2, with 9 bases lining up with TRBD1. The length of the CDR3 is 16 residues. J was trimmed by 4 bases and V by 5 bases; bases with no gene match: 8. Germline assignment: CDR1 MNHNY and CDR2 SVGAGI (reference sequence). The CDR3 nucleotides read TGTGCCAGCAGTCCTTTTACAGGGGGCGGCACCGGGGAGCTGTTTTTT. Translation: CASSPFTGGGTGELFF.

This chain joins TRBV6-2 or TRBV6-3 and TRBJ2-7; tentative D call: TRBD1 (6 bases). Looked up from germline, CDR1 is MNHEY and CDR2 is SVGEGT. The CDR3 loop spans 15 amino acids. Trimming left V 6 bases short and J 9 bases short, with 24 bases between. CDR3 DNA: TGTGCCAGCAGCTCAGGACAGCTGACCTCCTCGGTGCAGTACTTC. Residues: CASSSGQLTSSVQYF.

The genes are TRBV9 and TRBJ1-1, with a tentative D call TRBD1 (5 bases). Trimming removed 0 bases at V and 1 base at J, with 7 bases between. The germline V gene has CDR1 SGDLS and CDR2 YYNGEE. The CDR3 is 14 residues long. The DNA of the CDR3 is TGTGCCAGCAGCGTAGGACAGACGAACACTGAAGCTTTCTTT. Amino acids: CASSVGQTNTEAFF.

The CDR3 coding sequence is TGTGCCAGCAGCGTAGAGAGCGGGACAGATACGCAGTATTTT. Its translation: CASSVESGTDTQYF. The chain is built from TRBV9 and TRBJ2-3; a weak D match, TRBD2 (6 bases). The germline gives CDR1 SGDLS, CDR2 YYNGEE. CDR3 size: 14 residues. V was cut by 0 bases and J by 3 bases, with 8 bases left in between.

The V gene is TRBV7-2, the J gene TRBJ1-1; perhaps TRBD1 as D (5 bases). V was clipped by 3 bases and J by 5 bases, with 13 bases between them. Germline CDR1 is SGHTA and CDR2 is FQGNSA. The CDR3 extends over 14 amino acids. This chain's CDR3 is CASSFFGQETEAFF. The CDR3 DNA follows: TGTGCCAGCAGCTTTTTTGGACAAGAAACTGAAGCTTTCTTT.

The chain joins TRBV19 to TRBJ2-2, with D maybe TRBD2 (6 bases). Trimming removed 3 bases from V and 2 bases from J, with 10 bases in between. The CDR3 spans 15 residues. The germline gives CDR1 LNHDA, CDR2 SQIVND (reference sequence). CDR3 bases: TGTGCCAGTAGTATGCGGGGATACAACACCGGGGAGCTGTTTTTT. Translating it yields CASSMRGYNTGELFF.

This chain joins TRBV12-5 and TRBJ2-5, with D perhaps matching TRBD1 (6 bases). Per germline, CDR1 LGHNT and CDR2 FRNRAP. The CDR3 runs to 16 residues. The V gene lost 6 bases and the J gene lost 2 bases, with 19 bases spanning the gap. This CDR3 reads CASGRHSQGFQETQYF. In DNA form, the CDR3 reads TGTGCTAGTGGCCGCCACTCCCAGGGGTTTCAAGAGACCCAGTACTTC.

This chain joins TRBV7-2 and TRBJ2-7; D might be TRBD2 (6 bases). The length of the CDR3 is 13 residues. The V gene lost 5 bases and the J gene lost 6 bases, with 14 bases spanning the gap. CDR1 and CDR2 from the germline V gene are SGHTA and FQGNSA. CDR3 residues: CASSAQTSTEQYF. DNA of the CDR3: TGTGCCAGCAGCGCCCAGACTAGTACCGAGCAGTACTTC.

The table lists this clone with a count of one. V gene TRBV5-1 combines with J gene TRBJ1-4; TRBD1 might be the D (6 bases). Trimming shortened V by 2 bases and J by 5 bases, and 10 bases separated the two germline ends. Germline values: CDR1 SGHRS, CDR2 YFSETQ. This CDR3 is 14 amino acids long. Here the CDR3 reads CASSLATGNEKLFF. CDR3 sequence (DNA): TGCGCCAGCAGCTTAGCTACAGGGAATGAAAAACTGTTTTTT.

CDR3 sequence: CASSLTPGQGYEQYF. The CDR3 nucleotides read TGCGCCAGCAGCCTCACGCCGGGACAGGGCTACGAGCAGTACTTC. The chain combines TRBV5-1 with TRBJ2-7; 9 bases line up with TRBD1. Per the germline V gene, CDR1 is SGHRS and CDR2 is YFSETQ. V lost 4 bases, J lost 3 bases, and 8 bases stayed unmatched. This CDR3 region has 15 residues.

In its sample, this clone was seen a few times. This chain connects TRBV12-5 to TRBJ1-5; D is possibly TRBD1 (6 bases). CDR1 is LGHNT, CDR2 FRNRAP, per germline. V dropped 2 bases and J dropped 0 bases, with 17 bases sitting between them. This CDR3 contains 18 residues. This CDR3 is CASGLSRGSIFSNQPQHF. CDR3 DNA sequence: TGTGCTAGTGGTTTGTCCAGGGGCTCTATTTTTAGCAATCAGCCCCAGCATTTT.

This chain links TRBV25-1 with TRBJ2-5; 14 bases agree with TRBD2. J lost 5 bases, V lost 6 bases, and 5 bases had no gene match. CDR1 is MGHDK and CDR2 is SYGVNS in the germline V gene. The CDR3 contains 15 residues. The CDR3 is CASSRGTSGGETQYF. The CDR3 bases are TGTGCCAGCAGCCGTGGGACTAGCGGGGGTGAGACCCAGTACTTC.

This chain's CDR3 is CASSESGFPLGQPQHF. In nucleotides, the CDR3 is TGTGCCAGCAGTGAATCAGGGTTTCCTTTAGGGCAGCCCCAGCATTTT. V usage is TRBV2 and J usage is TRBJ1-5, with TRBD1 as a possible D gene (5 bases). Germline V lookup: CDR1 SNHLY, CDR2 FYNNEI. With 2 bases removed from V and 7 bases from J, the gap between germline ends came to 18 bases. The CDR3 totals 16 residues.

The rearrangement uses TRBV6-2 or TRBV6-3 and TRBJ2-3; 7 bases are a match to TRBD2. Germline V gives CDR1 MNHEY, CDR2 SVGEGT. The CDR3 totals 15 residues. V shed 2 bases and J 3 bases; nucleotides not matched to a gene: 5. CDR3 loop: CASSYNGGLTDTQYF. CDR3 DNA sequence: TGTGCCAGCAGTTACAACGGGGGGTTAACAGATACGCAGTATTTT.

This chain uses TRBV4-2 with TRBJ2-1; perhaps TRBD2 as D (6 bases). Per germline, CDR1 LGHNA and CDR2 YNFKEQ. V was clipped by 3 bases and J by 1 base, with 16 bases between them. This CDR3 has 17 amino acids. The CDR3 here is CASSQARTGVSYNEQFF. The CDR3 DNA reads as TGTGCCAGCAGCCAGGCAAGGACGGGGGTTTCCTACAATGAGCAGTTCTTC.

This chain links TRBV4-2 with TRBJ1-6; 8 bases are a match to TRBD1. V was pared by 2 bases and J by 4 bases, with 7 bases of the junction left unmatched. This CDR3 has 17 residues. From germline, CDR1 is LGHNA and CDR2 YNFKEQ. The CDR3 DNA follows: TGTGCCAGCAGCCAAACGACAGGGGCGATATATAATTCACCCCTCCACTTT. Its translation is CASSQTTGAIYNSPLHF.

This clone was counted a single time. The rearrangement uses TRBV5-4 and TRBJ2-7; D may be TRBD2 (6 bases). This CDR3 is 15 amino acids long. Germline values: CDR1 SGHNT, CDR2 YYREEE (reference sequence). Trimming took 3 bases from V and 0 from J, leaving 13 bases between them. In DNA form, the CDR3 reads TGTGCCAGCAGCTCCCGGGACTTGCTCTCCTACGAGCAGTACTTC. It translates to CASSSRDLLSYEQYF.

This clone was detected only once. The rearrangement links TRBV6-5 to TRBJ1-5; a possible D gene is TRBD1 (6 bases). The ends were cut back, 6 bases at V and 5 bases at J, with 17 bases in the middle. The CDR3 runs to 15 residues. Germline V lookup: CDR1 MNHEY, CDR2 SVGAGI. CDR3 bases: TGTGCCAGCAGCTTTGGACAGCCAAGAGATCAGCCCCAGCATTTT. Protein: CASSFGQPRDQPQHF.

The CDR3 protein is CASGLVPQVRSTDTQYF. CDR3 in DNA: TGTGCTAGTGGTTTGGTGCCCCAGGTCCGTAGCACAGATACGCAGTATTTT. This chain connects TRBV12-5 to TRBJ2-3; D ambiguous. The CDR3 is 17 residues long. Per germline, CDR1 LGHNT and CDR2 FRNRAP. V dropped 0 bases and J dropped 0 bases, with 13 bases sitting between them.

The rearrangement joins TRBV5-1 to TRBJ2-3; TRBD1 matches 9 bases. The germline V gene encodes CDR1 SGHRS and CDR2 YFSETQ. The CDR3 has 16 residues. The V and J ends lost 4 bases and 3 bases, in that order; junction bases with no gene match: 9. The CDR3 coding sequence is TGCGCCAGCAGCCAACCGAACAGGGGGCGGACAGATACGCAGTATTTT. Translating it yields CASSQPNRGRTDTQYF. Combining the CDR3 with reference TRBV5-1 and TRBJ2-3 gives the whole variable domain KAGVTQTPRYLIKTRGQQVTLSCSPISGHRSVSWYQQTPGQGLQFLFEYFSETQRNKGNFPGRFSGRQFSNSRSEMNVSTLELGDSALYLCASSQPNRGRTDTQYFGPGTRLTVL.